Below, 10 T cell receptor beta chains from the same sample are listed, as sequenced in a study of cytomegalovirus exposure and HLA in healthy donors. The PCR made use of 60 Vbeta and 13 Jbeta primers. Clones were read by immunoSEQ multiplex PCR, and TCRdb kept only the in-frame ones, dropping some. Of around 70,000 clones in the sample, about four fifths were seen once. The sample comprised PBMCs. These receptor sequences come from a male donor in good health and CMV-seropositive.

The chain uses TRBV5-1 and TRBJ2-5, with 10 bases fitting TRBD1. The length of the CDR3 is 15 residues. Germline-derived CDR1 and CDR2 are SGHRS and YFSETQ. Trimming cost V 4 bases and J 2 bases; bases outside gene matches: 5. CDR3: CASSQGDRGQETQYF. The CDR3 DNA follows: TGCGCCAGCAGCCAGGGGGACAGGGGTCAAGAGACCCAGTACTTC.

This clone was seen once. The CDR3 DNA reads TGTGCCAGCAGCTTAGTAGCGGGGTGGTACAATGAGCAGTTCTTC. It yields the protein CASSLVAGWYNEQFF. The chain employs TRBV7-3 and TRBJ2-1; 8 positions agree with TRBD2. Per the germline V gene, CDR1 is SGHTA and CDR2 is FQGTGA. Trimming at V came to 2 bases and at J to 4 bases, leaving 4 bases not matched to a gene. The CDR3 has 15 residues. Variable domain in full (rest from reference TRBV7-3 and TRBJ2-1): GAGVSQTPSNKVTEKGKYVELRCDPISGHTALYWYRQSLGQGPEFLIYFQGTGAADDSGLPNDRFFAVRPEGSVSTLKIQRTERGDSAVYLCASSLVAGWYNEQFFGPGTRLTVL.

This clone was seen a few times. This chain joins TRBV4-2 and TRBJ1-2; 9 positions agree with TRBD1. In germline, CDR1 is LGHNA, CDR2 YNFKEQ. Trimming cost V 0 bases and J 7 bases; bases outside gene matches: 3. CDR3 length: 14 amino acids. The CDR3 loop is CASSQEQTGGGYTF. The CDR3 nucleotides are TGTGCCAGCAGCCAAGAACAGACAGGGGGTGGCTACACCTTC.

V and J are TRBV28 and TRBJ1-6; possibly TRBD1 for D (6 bases). CDR1 is MDHEN, CDR2 SYDVKM, per germline. This CDR3 is 16 amino acids long. The V and J ends lost 5 bases and 1 base respectively, with 12 bases between them. CDR3 residues: CASSPRQDSYNSPLHF. The CDR3 coding sequence is TGTGCCAGCAGTCCCAGACAGGATTCCTATAATTCACCCCTCCACTTT. Full variable domain (remainder filled in from reference TRBV28 and TRBJ1-6): DVKVTQSSRYLVKRTGEKVFLECVQDMDHENMFWYRQDPGLGLRLIYFSYDVKMKEKGDIPEGYSVSREKKERFSLILESASTNQTSMYLCASSPRQDSYNSPLHFGNGTRLTVT.

The chain has TRBV4-1 and TRBJ2-7; D call uncertain. CDR1 MGHRA and CDR2 YSYEKL come from the germline V gene. The CDR3 is 15 amino acids. Trimming removed 5 bases from V and 0 bases from J, with 14 bases in between. The CDR3 DNA is TGCGCCAGCAGCAGAGACCCAGCGTCCTCCTACGAGCAGTACTTC. It encodes CASSRDPASSYEQYF.

V and J are TRBV30 and TRBJ2-7, with 10 bases aligning to TRBD1. The ends lost 4 bases at V and 4 bases at J; junction bases unmatched: 4. CDR1 is GTSNPN, CDR2 SVGIG, per germline (reference sequence). The CDR3 is 13 residues long. CDR3 DNA sequence: TGTGCCTGGAACCCGGACAGGGGGTACGAGCAGTACTTC. Translating gives CAWNPDRGYEQYF.

The chain couples TRBV6-6 to TRBJ2-1; D call uncertain. This CDR3 spans 14 amino acids. Germline CDR1 and CDR2: MNHNY and SVGAGI (reference sequence). Trimming took 2 bases from V and 5 from J, leaving 10 bases between them. The CDR3 nucleotides read TGTGCCAGCAGTTACGGTTGGCAGAACAATGAGCAGTTCTTC. This gives the protein CASSYGWQNNEQFF.

The rearrangement uses TRBV10-3 and TRBJ2-3; D unclear. This CDR3 contains 14 residues. Trimming pared 2 bases from V and 4 bases from J, leaving 10 bases between. Germline values: CDR1 ENHRY, CDR2 SYGVKD. Written as DNA, the CDR3 is TGTGCCATCAGTGAGCGCCTAGAATCAGATACGCAGTATTTT. This translates into CAISERLESDTQYF.

This chain links TRBV15 with TRBJ2-5, with TRBD1 matching over 8 bases. CDR3 length equals 15 residues. After removal of 0 bases from V and 5 bases from J, the junction contained 5 bases not matched to a gene. Germline assignment: CDR1 LNHNV and CDR2 YYDKDF (reference sequence). The CDR3 DNA reads TGTGCCACCAGCAGAGAGACAGGGGTCGGTGAGACCCAGTACTTC. This sequence encodes CATSRETGVGETQYF.

The CDR3 sequence is CAWSAQSTPYNEQFF. The CDR3 nucleotides read TGTGCCTGGAGTGCCCAATCTACTCCTTACAATGAGCAGTTCTTC. V is TRBV30 and J is TRBJ2-1; D unresolved. There are 15 residues in the CDR3. Germline-derived CDR1 and CDR2 are GTSNPN and SVGIG (reference sequence). V shed 1 base and J shed 4 bases, with 14 bases lying between them.